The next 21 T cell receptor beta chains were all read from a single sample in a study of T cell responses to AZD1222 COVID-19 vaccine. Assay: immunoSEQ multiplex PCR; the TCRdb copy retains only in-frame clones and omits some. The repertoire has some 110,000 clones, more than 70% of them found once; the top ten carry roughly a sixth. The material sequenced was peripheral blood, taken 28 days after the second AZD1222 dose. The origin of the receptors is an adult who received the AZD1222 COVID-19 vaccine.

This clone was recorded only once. CDR3 sequence reads: CASSPPTADTQYF. In DNA form, the CDR3 reads TGTGCCAGCTCACCACCCACAGCAGATACGCAGTATTTT. The genes are TRBV18 and TRBJ2-3; D gene unclear. CDR1 is KGHSH, CDR2 LQKENI, per germline. Trimming shortened V by 0 bases and J by 4 bases, and 5 bases separated the two germline ends. The CDR3 loop spans 13 amino acids.

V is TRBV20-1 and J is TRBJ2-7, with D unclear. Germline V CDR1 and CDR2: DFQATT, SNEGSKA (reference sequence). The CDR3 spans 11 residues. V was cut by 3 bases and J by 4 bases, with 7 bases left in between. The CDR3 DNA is TGCAGTGCTAGGTCGTCGTACGAGCAGTACTTC. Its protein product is CSARSSYEQYF.

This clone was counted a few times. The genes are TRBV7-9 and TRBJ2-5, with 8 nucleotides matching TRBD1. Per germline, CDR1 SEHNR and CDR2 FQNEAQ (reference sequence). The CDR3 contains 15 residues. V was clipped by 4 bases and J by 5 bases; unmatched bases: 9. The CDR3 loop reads CASSSGTGRGETQYF. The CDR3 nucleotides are TGTGCCAGCAGCTCAGGGACAGGACGTGGCGAGACCCAGTACTTC.

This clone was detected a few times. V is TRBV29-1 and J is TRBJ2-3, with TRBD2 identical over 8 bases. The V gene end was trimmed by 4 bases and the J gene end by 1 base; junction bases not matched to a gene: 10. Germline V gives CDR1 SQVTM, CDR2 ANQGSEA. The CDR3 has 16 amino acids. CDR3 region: CSVVRTSLFGTDTQYF. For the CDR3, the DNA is TGCAGCGTTGTTCGGACTAGCTTATTTGGCACAGATACGCAGTATTTT.

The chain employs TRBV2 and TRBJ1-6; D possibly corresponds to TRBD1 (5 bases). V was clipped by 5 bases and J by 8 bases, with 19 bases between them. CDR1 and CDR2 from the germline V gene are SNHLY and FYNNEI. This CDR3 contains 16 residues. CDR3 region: CASSLQDVRLDSPLHF. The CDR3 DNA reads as TGTGCCAGCAGTCTACAGGACGTTCGACTGGATTCACCCCTCCACTTT.

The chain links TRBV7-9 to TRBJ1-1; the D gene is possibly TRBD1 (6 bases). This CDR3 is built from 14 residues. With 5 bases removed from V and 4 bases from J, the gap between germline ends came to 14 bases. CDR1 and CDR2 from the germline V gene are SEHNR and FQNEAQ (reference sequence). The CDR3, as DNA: TGTGCCAGCAGCCCACATGCAGGGGCCACTGAAGCTTTCTTT. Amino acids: CASSPHAGATEAFF.

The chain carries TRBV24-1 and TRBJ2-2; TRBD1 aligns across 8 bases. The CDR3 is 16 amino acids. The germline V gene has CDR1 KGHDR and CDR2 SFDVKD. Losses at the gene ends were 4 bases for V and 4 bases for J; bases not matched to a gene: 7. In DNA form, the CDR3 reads TGTGCCACCAGTGACCCCAGGGGGCCGGGCACCGGGGAGCTGTTTTTT. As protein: CATSDPRGPGTGELFF.

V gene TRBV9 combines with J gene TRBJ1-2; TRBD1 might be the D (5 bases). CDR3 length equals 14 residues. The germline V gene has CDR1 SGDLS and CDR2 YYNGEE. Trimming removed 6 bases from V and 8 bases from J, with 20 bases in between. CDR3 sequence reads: CASTSSKGRKGYTF. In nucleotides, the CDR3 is TGTGCCAGCACCAGTAGCAAGGGGAGGAAGGGCTACACCTTC.

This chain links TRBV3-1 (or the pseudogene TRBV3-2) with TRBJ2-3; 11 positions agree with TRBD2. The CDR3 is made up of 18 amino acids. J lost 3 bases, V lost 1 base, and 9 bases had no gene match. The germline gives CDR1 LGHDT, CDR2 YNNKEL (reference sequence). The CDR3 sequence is CASSQVPVLAGETDTQYF. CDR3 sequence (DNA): TGTGCCAGCAGCCAAGTCCCGGTACTAGCGGGGGAAACAGATACGCAGTATTTT.

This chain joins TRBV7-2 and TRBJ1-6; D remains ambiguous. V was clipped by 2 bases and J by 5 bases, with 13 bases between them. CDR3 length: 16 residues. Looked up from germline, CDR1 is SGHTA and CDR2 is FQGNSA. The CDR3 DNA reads TGTGCCAGCAGCTTATACGGCCAGAGGAATAATTCACCCCTCCACTTT. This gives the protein CASSLYGQRNNSPLHF.

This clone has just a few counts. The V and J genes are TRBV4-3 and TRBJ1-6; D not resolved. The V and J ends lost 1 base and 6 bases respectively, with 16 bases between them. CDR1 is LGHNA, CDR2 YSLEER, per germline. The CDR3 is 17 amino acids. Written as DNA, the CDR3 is TGCGCCAGCAGCCAAGGGGGAGGGCTTCGGGGTAATTCACCCCTCCACTTT. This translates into CASSQGGGLRGNSPLHF.

The CDR3 loop is CASSYRTRFYSSYEQYF. As DNA, the CDR3 is TGTGCCAGCAGCTATCGGACCCGATTCTATAGCTCCTACGAGCAGTACTTC. This chain joins TRBV14 and TRBJ2-7; D is unresolved. Trimming removed 5 bases from V and 0 bases from J, with 20 bases in between. The CDR3 length is 17 residues. Germline V CDR1 and CDR2: SGHDN, FVKESK. Combining the CDR3 with reference TRBV14 and TRBJ2-7 gives the whole variable domain EAGVTQFPSHSVIEKGQTVTLRCDPISGHDNLYWYRRVMGKEIKFLLHFVKESKQDESGMPNNRFLAERTGGTYSTLKVQPAELEDSGVYFCASSYRTRFYSSYEQYFGPGTRLTVT.

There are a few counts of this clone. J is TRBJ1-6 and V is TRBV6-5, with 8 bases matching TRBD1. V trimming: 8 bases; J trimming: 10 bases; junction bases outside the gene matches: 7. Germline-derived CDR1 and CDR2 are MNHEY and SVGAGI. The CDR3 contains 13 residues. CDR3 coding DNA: TGTGCCAGCCACAGGGGGTTACAGTCACCCCTCCACTTT. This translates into CASHRGLQSPLHF.

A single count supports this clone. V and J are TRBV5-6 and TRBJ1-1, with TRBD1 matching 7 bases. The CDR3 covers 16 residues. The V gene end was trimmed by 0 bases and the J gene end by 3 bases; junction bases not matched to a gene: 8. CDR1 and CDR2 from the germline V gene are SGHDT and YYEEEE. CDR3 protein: CASSLGTGAVDTEAFF. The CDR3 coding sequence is TGTGCCAGCAGCTTGGGCACAGGGGCGGTGGACACTGAAGCTTTCTTT.

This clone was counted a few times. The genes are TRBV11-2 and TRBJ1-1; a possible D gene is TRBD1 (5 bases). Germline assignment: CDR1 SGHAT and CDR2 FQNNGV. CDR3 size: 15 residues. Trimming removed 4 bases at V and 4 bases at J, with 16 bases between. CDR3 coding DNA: TGTGCCAGCAGCTCCTTCAGAGGGGAGGCCACTGAAGCTTTCTTT. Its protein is CASSSFRGEATEAFF. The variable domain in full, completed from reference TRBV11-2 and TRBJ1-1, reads EAGVAQSPRYKIIEKRQSVAFWCNPISGHATLYWYQQILGQGPKLLIQFQNNGVVDDSQLPKDRFSAERLKGVDSTLKIQPAKLEDSAVYLCASSSFRGEATEAFFGQGTRLTVV.

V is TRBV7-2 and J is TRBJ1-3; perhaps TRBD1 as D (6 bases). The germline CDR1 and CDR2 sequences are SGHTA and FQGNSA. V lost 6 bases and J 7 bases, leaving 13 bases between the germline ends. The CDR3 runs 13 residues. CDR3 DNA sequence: TGTGCCAGCAGTCCTAGACAGGTTAACACCATATATTTT. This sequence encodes CASSPRQVNTIYF.

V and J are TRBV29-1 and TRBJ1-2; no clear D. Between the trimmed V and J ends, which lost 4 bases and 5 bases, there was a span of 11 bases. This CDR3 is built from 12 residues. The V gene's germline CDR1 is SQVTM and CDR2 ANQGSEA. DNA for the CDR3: TGCAGCGTTGTTCGTGTGAGATATGGCTACACCTTC. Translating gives CSVVRVRYGYTF.

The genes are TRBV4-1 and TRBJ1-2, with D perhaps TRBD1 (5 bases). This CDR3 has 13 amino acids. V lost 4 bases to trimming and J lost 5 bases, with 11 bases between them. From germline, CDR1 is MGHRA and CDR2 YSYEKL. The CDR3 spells CASSPTGGYGYTF. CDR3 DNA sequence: TGCGCCAGCAGCCCGACGGGGGGGTATGGCTACACCTTC.

The CDR3 DNA is TGTGCCAGCAGCGAAGGGACTAGCGGGGTACAAGAGACCCAGTACTTC. Translated, it gives CASSEGTSGVQETQYF. The rearrangement links TRBV7-2 to TRBJ2-5, with TRBD2 identical over 13 bases. Germline CDR1 and CDR2: SGHTA and FQGNSA. V lost 5 bases to trimming and J lost 2 bases; unmatched junction nucleotides: 5. CDR3 size: 16 residues.

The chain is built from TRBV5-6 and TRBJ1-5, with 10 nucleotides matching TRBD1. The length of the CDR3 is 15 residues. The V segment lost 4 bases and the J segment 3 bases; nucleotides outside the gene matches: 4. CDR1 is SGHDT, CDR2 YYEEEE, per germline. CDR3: CASSGGQGNNQPQHF. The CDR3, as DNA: TGTGCCAGCAGCGGGGGACAGGGGAACAATCAGCCCCAGCATTTT.

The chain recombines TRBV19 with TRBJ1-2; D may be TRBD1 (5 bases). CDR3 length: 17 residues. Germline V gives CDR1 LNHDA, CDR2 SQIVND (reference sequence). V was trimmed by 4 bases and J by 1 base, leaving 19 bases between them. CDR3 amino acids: CASSRGVRDVFNYGYTF. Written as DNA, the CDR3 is TGTGCCAGTAGTAGGGGGGTTCGGGACGTCTTTAACTATGGCTACACCTTC.